The clone carrying this T cell receptor (beta chain) was observed a few times. Its antigen is not identified. TCRdb independently ran MiXCR on the 5' RACE reads; one entry per CDR3 protein. The sample consists of 500,000 to 550,000 distinct CDR3 sequences, roughly a fifth of them appearing once. This entry is derived from a study of identical twins. The junction had 7 bases not matched to a gene; V was cut back by 5 bases and J by 4 bases. The CDR3 has 14 residues. Germline V lookup: CDR1 KGHSH, CDR2 LQKENI. Study-level findings and limits: Whereas memory repertoires showed no such difference, abundant cord blood beta clonotypes carried fewer insertions. The models gave estimates that fell short of the out-of-frame TCR alpha sharing seen in monozygotic twins.

These records were also assigned to another study, of T cells expressing NK-cell markers. That source reports: Similarly, these clonotypes led the CD3+CD56-NKG2C+ fraction as well in several donors.

The gene calls are TRBV18 and TRBJ1-2; 7 bases map to TRBD1. The sequence came from a woman between 18 and 30 years old in good health. Sample: CD4+ T cells sorted from blood. For the CDR3, the DNA is TGTGCCAGCTCAGCGACAGGGTTCAGCTATGGCTACACCTTC. This sequence encodes CASSATGFSYGYTF.